The text below deals with one T cell receptor (beta chain). Its specificity is unknown. This sample was taken from a study of T cell responses to AZD1222 COVID-19 vaccine. The study, taken as a whole, reports: Following two doses of AZD1222, Spike-specific TCR breadth and depth rose.

Data came from immunoSEQ multiplex PCR; TCRdb stores just in-frame clones and leaves some out. The sample records 43,000 or so clones, 90% being singletons. With V trimmed by 7 bases and J by 4 bases, 9 bases remained unmatched. The CDR3 sequence is 16 residues long. In germline, CDR1 is MNHEY, CDR2 SMNVEV (reference sequence). The sample was peripheral blood, taken 28 days after the second AZD1222 dose. This chain uses TRBV27 with TRBJ1-5; 11 nucleotides match TRBD1. This sequence was found in an adult who received the AZD1222 COVID-19 vaccine. This CDR3 is CASKTLGQGANQPQHF. Here the CDR3 DNA reads TGTGCCAGCAAAACGCTCGGACAGGGGGCGAATCAGCCCCAGCATTTT.